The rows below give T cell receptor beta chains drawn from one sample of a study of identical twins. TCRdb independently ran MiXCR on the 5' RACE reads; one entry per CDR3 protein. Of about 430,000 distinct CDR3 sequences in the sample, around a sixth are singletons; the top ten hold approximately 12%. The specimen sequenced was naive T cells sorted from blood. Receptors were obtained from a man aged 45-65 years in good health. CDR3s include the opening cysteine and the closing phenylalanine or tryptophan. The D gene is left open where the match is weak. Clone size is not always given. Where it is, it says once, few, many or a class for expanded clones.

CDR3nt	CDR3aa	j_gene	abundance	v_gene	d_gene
TGCGCCAGCAGCTTGGGTATGTCCTACGAGCAGTACTTC	CASSLGMSYEQYF	TRBJ2-7	many	TRBV5-1	.
TGTGCCAGCAGCCCGGGACAGGGGAATTCACCCCTCCACTTT	CASSPGQGNSPLHF	TRBJ1-6	many	TRBV12-3/TRBV12-4	TRBD1
TGCAGTGCAAGGAGCGGGGGGAACACCGGGGAGCTGTTTTTT	CSARSGGNTGELFF	TRBJ2-2	many	TRBV20-1	TRBD2
TGTGCCACCAGCAGAGGGCCGGGACTCGTAGAGACCCAGTACTTC	CATSRGPGLVETQYF	TRBJ2-5	.	TRBV15	.
TGTGCCAGCAGTTGGTACGGGATAGACACCGGGGAGCTGTTTTTT	CASSWYGIDTGELFF	TRBJ2-2	many	TRBV27	.
TGCGCCAGCAGCTTGACTACAGGGAACACTGAAGCTTTCTTT	CASSLTTGNTEAFF	TRBJ1-1	.	TRBV5-1	.
TGCGCCAGCAGAAACGGGTTGACGAACACTGAAGCTTTCTTT	CASRNGLTNTEAFF	TRBJ1-1	few	TRBV5-1	.
TGTGCCAGCAGCTTAGGTAACTACAATGAGCAGTTCTTC	CASSLGNYNEQFF	TRBJ2-1	few	TRBV7-9	.
TGTGCCAGCAGCCAAGGGCTATATCGGACCGGGGAGCTGTTTTTT	CASSQGLYRTGELFF	TRBJ2-2	many	TRBV7-2	.
TGCAGTGCTCGCAGGGTGGGGGCGGGAGAGACCCAGTACTTC	CSARRVGAGETQYF	TRBJ2-5	many	TRBV20-1	.
TGCGCCAGCAGCCAAGATCCGGGGATCGGTCAGCCCCAGCATTTT	CASSQDPGIGQPQHF	TRBJ1-5	few	TRBV4-3	.
TGTGCTAGTGGTGGAGGGAGCTCCTACAATGAGCAGTTCTTC	CASGGGSSYNEQFF	TRBJ2-1	many	TRBV12-5	.
TGCAGTGCCACAACTCCGACAGGGGCGGGCAATCAGCCCCAGCATTTT	CSATTPTGAGNQPQHF	TRBJ1-5	.	TRBV20-1	TRBD1